These 25 T cell receptor beta chains came from one sample sequenced in a study of cytomegalovirus exposure and HLA in healthy donors. In the PCR, 60 Vbeta and 13 Jbeta primers were used. TCRdb's table, derived via immunoSEQ multiplex PCR, lists solely in-frame clones and lacks some. The data show under 200,000 clones, roughly 85% seen once. Sequencing input: PBMCs. The receptors stem from a man under 40 in good health and CMV-seronegative.

The chain joins TRBV6-6 to TRBJ1-4; D possibly corresponds to TRBD1 (6 bases). The length of the CDR3 is 15 residues. Per germline, CDR1 MNHNY and CDR2 SVGAGI (reference sequence). Trimming removed 7 bases at V and 7 bases at J, with 19 bases between. DNA of the CDR3: TGTGCCAGCACCCCCCCGACGGGGGGGGCTGAAAAACTGTTTTTT. Translated: CASTPPTGGAEKLFF.

This clone was found once. J is TRBJ1-2 and V is TRBV6-1; perhaps TRBD1 as D (6 bases). The CDR3 is 13 amino acids. Germline loops: CDR1 MNHNS, CDR2 SASEGT. V lost 5 bases, J lost 2 bases, and 9 bases lay in between. CDR3 amino acids: CASSITGNYGYTF. The CDR3 nucleotides are TGTGCCAGCAGTATAACAGGGAACTATGGCTACACCTTC.

This clone is a singleton in its sample. CDR3 nucleotides: TGCGCCAGCAGTCGAAGGTTCAGGGTATCCGAGCAGTACTTC. Translation: CASSRRFRVSEQYF. The chain uses TRBV23-1 and TRBJ2-7, with D maybe TRBD1 (5 bases). TRBV23-1 is known as an ORF, though its function is uncertain. This CDR3 comprises 14 residues. V shed 4 bases and J shed 6 bases, with 16 bases lying between them.

V is TRBV6-6 and J is TRBJ1-5; TRBD1 agrees at 8 bases. Germline values: CDR1 MNHNY, CDR2 SVGAGI (reference sequence). The CDR3 runs 16 residues. The V and J ends lost 2 bases and 3 bases, in that order; junction bases with no gene match: 6. The CDR3 spells CASSYGQGSSNQPQHF. The CDR3 nucleotides read TGTGCCAGCAGTTACGGACAGGGATCTTCCAATCAGCCCCAGCATTTT.

This rearrangement joins TRBV5-1 to TRBJ2-5, with 10 bases aligning to TRBD1. Trimming removed 5 bases from V and 5 bases from J; junction bases left unmatched: 12. This CDR3 comprises 16 residues. Germline values: CDR1 SGHRS, CDR2 YFSETQ. The CDR3 DNA is TGCGCCAGCAGGACCCCGAAGACAGGGGGCTGGGAGACCCAGTACTTC. The encoded protein is CASRTPKTGGWETQYF. Filled out from reference TRBV5-1 and TRBJ2-5, the complete variable domain reads KAGVTQTPRYLIKTRGQQVTLSCSPISGHRSVSWYQQTPGQGLQFLFEYFSETQRNKGNFPGRFSGRQFSNSRSEMNVSTLELGDSALYLCASRTPKTGGWETQYFGPGTRLLVL.

The V gene is TRBV6-1, the J gene TRBJ2-5, with D unclear. The V end was cut by 2 bases, the J end by 3 bases, with 4 bases between. Germline CDR1 reads MNHNS; CDR2 reads SASEGT. The CDR3 is 12 amino acids. In nucleotides, the CDR3 is TGTGCCAGCAGTGAACAGGAAGAGACCCAGTACTTC. Translating gives CASSEQEETQYF.

The chain joins TRBV10-3 to TRBJ2-4; D is possibly TRBD2 (6 bases). This CDR3 comprises 14 residues. V lost 0 bases, J lost 5 bases, and 8 bases lay in between. Germline loops: CDR1 ENHRY, CDR2 SYGVKD. CDR3 residues: CAISESWGENIQYF. The CDR3 DNA sequence: TGTGCCATCAGTGAGTCTTGGGGGGAAAACATTCAGTACTTC.

The J gene is TRBJ2-3, the V gene TRBV7-3, with 10 bases fitting TRBD2. V trimming: 0 bases; J trimming: 7 bases; junction bases outside the gene matches: 7. The CDR3 spans 16 residues. Per the germline V gene, CDR1 is SGHTA and CDR2 is FQGTGA. The CDR3 DNA reads TGTGCCAGCAGCTTAACGGCTAGCGGGAGAATAAATACGCAGTATTTT. This gives the protein CASSLTASGRINTQYF. Together with reference TRBV7-3 and TRBJ2-3, the CDR3 gives the full variable domain: GAGVSQTPSNKVTEKGKYVELRCDPISGHTALYWYRQSLGQGPEFLIYFQGTGAADDSGLPNDRFFAVRPEGSVSTLKIQRTERGDSAVYLCASSLTASGRINTQYFGPGTRLTVL.

The chain joins TRBV27 to TRBJ2-7, with D hard to call. Germline CDR1 and CDR2: MNHEY and SMNVEV (reference sequence). The V end was cut by 3 bases, the J end by 2 bases, with 8 bases between. The CDR3 totals 13 residues. The CDR3 here is CASSLGPTYEQYF. Here the CDR3 DNA reads TGTGCCAGCAGTTTGGGCCCGACCTACGAGCAGTACTTC.

The chain links TRBV4-1 to TRBJ2-1; D unresolved. Trimming pared 0 bases from V and 6 bases from J, leaving 6 bases between. The CDR3 length is 13 residues. Germline lookup yields CDR1 MGHRA and CDR2 YSYEKL. The CDR3: CASSQDRLNEQFF. The CDR3 DNA reads TGCGCCAGCAGCCAAGATCGTCTCAATGAGCAGTTCTTC.

The chain employs TRBV6-6 and TRBJ1-1; D gene uncertain. The ends were cut back, 6 bases at V and 0 bases at J, with 11 bases in the middle. The germline V gene encodes CDR1 MNHNY and CDR2 SVGAGI (reference sequence). This CDR3 region has 14 residues. The CDR3 protein is CASSLIGVNTEAFF. The CDR3 DNA sequence: TGTGCCAGCAGCCTCATCGGGGTGAACACTGAAGCTTTCTTT.

This chain uses TRBV18 with TRBJ2-4, with D tentatively TRBD1 (6 bases). Germline values: CDR1 KGHSH, CDR2 LQKENI. V was pared by 4 bases and J by 7 bases, with 20 bases between. The CDR3 has 16 amino acids. This CDR3 is CASSLLTTGFKNIQYF. The DNA for the CDR3 is TGTGCCAGCTCACTACTTACGACAGGATTTAAGAACATTCAGTACTTC.

This clone was counted a few times. The rearrangement links TRBV30 to TRBJ1-1; D unclear. The CDR3 totals 14 residues. Deletions cut 4 bases from V and 0 bases from J, with 12 bases between. The germline V gene has CDR1 GTSNPN and CDR2 SVGIG (reference sequence). Here the CDR3 DNA reads TGTGCCTGGATTGGCGGACTCCTGAACACTGAAGCTTTCTTT. Its protein product is CAWIGGLLNTEAFF. The variable domain in full, completed from reference TRBV30 and TRBJ1-1, reads SQTIHQWPATLVQPVGSPLSLECTVEGTSNPNLYWYRQAAGRGLQLLFYSVGIGQISSEVPQNLSASRPQDRQFILSSKKLLLSDSGFYLCAWIGGLLNTEAFFGQGTRLTVV.

This clone was recorded a few times. The chain couples TRBV6-6 to TRBJ1-3; 11 nucleotides agree with TRBD1. CDR3 length equals 14 residues. From germline, CDR1 is MNHNY and CDR2 SVGAGI (reference sequence). Germline trimming cut 6 bases from V and 7 bases from J; bases unmatched to any gene: 5. CDR3 in amino acids: CASSQGTGGNTIYF. In DNA, the CDR3 is TGTGCCAGCAGCCAAGGGACAGGGGGGAACACCATATATTTT.

The chain links TRBV6-6 to TRBJ1-1; tentatively, D is TRBD1 (6 bases). The CDR3 contains 12 residues. Deletions cut 9 bases from V and 6 bases from J, with 14 bases between. The V gene's germline CDR1 is MNHNY and CDR2 SVGAGI (reference sequence). The CDR3 nucleotides are TGTGCCAGACAGGGAGGGAGGGCTGAAGCTTTCTTT. It specifies CARQGGRAEAFF.

This clone occurred once. Other DNA sequences from this sample encode an identical CDR3 as well. This chain joins TRBV4-1 and TRBJ1-1; a weak D match, TRBD1 (6 bases). Germline lookup yields CDR1 MGHRA and CDR2 YSYEKL. CDR3 length: 12 amino acids. Deletions cut 3 bases from V and 7 bases from J, with 9 bases between. In DNA form, the CDR3 reads TGCGCCAGCAGCCAGGGCAGGGGTGAAGCTTTCTTT. It translates to CASSQGRGEAFF.

The chain joins TRBV15 to TRBJ1-5, with 9 bases identical to TRBD1. With 0 bases clipped from V and 7 bases from J, the junction kept 7 bases outside the gene matches. The CDR3 covers 16 residues. The germline CDR1 and CDR2 sequences are LNHNV and YYDKDF (reference sequence). CDR3 sequence (DNA): TGTGCCACCAGCAGAGACCCAACAGGGGGCAGCCAGCCCCAGCATTTT. It codes for CATSRDPTGGSQPQHF.

The rearrangement uses TRBV6-5 and TRBJ1-6; 11 bases are a match to TRBD1. V shed 6 bases and J 10 bases; nucleotides not matched to a gene: 5. Germline V lookup: CDR1 MNHEY, CDR2 SVGAGI. The CDR3 runs 14 residues. The CDR3 protein is CASRPGQGGSPLHF. Written as DNA, the CDR3 is TGTGCCAGCAGACCGGGACAGGGGGGGTCACCCCTCCACTTT.

The J gene is TRBJ1-2, the V gene TRBV21-1. TRBV21-1 is a documented pseudogene. The CDR3 runs to 13 residues. The CDR3 sequence: CASSKARDYGYTF. The DNA for the CDR3 is TGTGCCAGCAGCAAAGCCCGGGACTATGGCTACACCTTC.

V usage is TRBV27 and J usage is TRBJ2-4; D is uncertain. V was shortened by 7 bases and J by 8 bases, with 15 bases between the two germline ends. CDR3 length equals 13 residues. The V gene's germline CDR1 is MNHEY and CDR2 SMNVEV (reference sequence). CDR3 sequence reads: CASKGTAQDIQYF. The CDR3 bases are TGTGCCAGCAAAGGAACAGCCCAGGACATTCAGTACTTC.

The J gene is TRBJ2-7, the V gene TRBV28, with D maybe TRBD2 (6 bases). Germline values: CDR1 MDHEN, CDR2 SYDVKM. Deletions cut 5 bases from V and 0 bases from J, with 11 bases between. There are 14 residues in the CDR3. CDR3 nucleotide sequence: TGTGCCAGCAGTCGAGACGGGGGCTCCTACGAGCAGTACTTC. Its translation: CASSRDGGSYEQYF.

This chain connects TRBV5-6 to TRBJ1-5; D gene unclear. The V and J ends lost 0 bases and 2 bases respectively, with 12 bases between them. Germline V gene data show CDR1 as SGHDT and CDR2 as YYEEEE. The CDR3 is 16 residues long. The chain's CDR3 is CASSLGPGIGNQPQHF. In nucleotides, the CDR3 is TGTGCCAGCAGCTTGGGGCCGGGAATAGGCAATCAGCCCCAGCATTTT. The full variable domain, its missing parts supplied by reference TRBV5-6 and TRBJ1-5, is DAGVTQSPTHLIKTRGQQVTLRCSPKSGHDTVSWYQQALGQGPQFIFQYYEEEERQRGNFPDRFSGHQFPNYSSELNVNALLLGDSALYLCASSLGPGIGNQPQHFGDGTRLSIL.

The J gene is TRBJ2-3, the V gene TRBV11-3; 9 bases line up with TRBD1. The CDR3 is 15 residues long. V gave up 3 bases and J gave up 2 bases; unmatched junction bases: 3. CDR1 SGHNT and CDR2 YENEEA come from the germline V gene. The CDR3 region has the DNA TGTGCCAGCAGCTTCAGGACAGGGGACACAGATACGCAGTATTTT. As protein: CASSFRTGDTDTQYF.

The chain carries TRBV25-1 and TRBJ2-1; TRBD1 might be the D (6 bases). The CDR3 is made up of 17 amino acids. The germline CDR1 and CDR2 sequences are MGHDK and SYGVNS. Deletions cut 3 bases from V and 10 bases from J, with 25 bases between. This chain's CDR3 is CASSDRKRAGARWEQFF. The CDR3 bases are TGTGCCAGCAGTGACCGGAAACGGGCAGGGGCTCGTTGGGAGCAGTTCTTC.

This clone has just a few counts. V and J are TRBV28 and TRBJ2-7; no firm D call. Looked up from germline, CDR1 is MDHEN and CDR2 is SYDVKM. The CDR3 extends over 14 amino acids. V was cut by 4 bases and J by 0 bases, with 10 bases left in between. The CDR3 nucleotides read TGTGCCAGCAGTTGGTACTCCTTCTCCTACGAGCAGTACTTC. As protein: CASSWYSFSYEQYF.